Following are 20 T cell receptor beta chains from one sample sequenced in a study of vaccination effects on CD4 cells after COVID-19. Measured with immunoSEQ multiplex PCR; TCRdb has only the in-frame clones, and not every one. In the table there are about 15,000 clones, about 70% of which are singletons. Antigen-specific CD4+ T cells expanded by the ViraFEST assay with viral peptide pools were then sequenced. It was after 10 days of culture that CD4+ T cells were isolated. SARS-CoV-2 infected the person between March and December 2020, as confirmed by PCR. Of the BNT162b2 and mRNA-1273 vaccines, participants received two doses of one or the other. Their cognate antigens are unknown. The specimen was CD4+ T cells from PBMCs cultured with HCoV-NL63 spike peptides, collected after COVID-19 vaccination. The source of these receptors is a human donor who had a prior SARS-CoV-2 infection.

The CDR3 protein is CASSEGQDYGYTF. The CDR3 bases are TGTGCCAGCAGTGAAGGACAGGATTACGGCTACACCTTC. The gene calls are TRBV2 and TRBJ1-2; possible D gene TRBD1, 6 bases. Deletions cut 1 base from V and 8 bases from J, with 11 bases between. The CDR3 is 13 amino acids. The germline V gene has CDR1 SNHLY and CDR2 FYNNEI.

This clone was observed a few times. The CDR3 DNA is TGTGCCACCAGGGGGACTAGCGGGATTCTCTCCTACGAGCAGTACTTC. It yields the protein CATRGTSGILSYEQYF. This rearrangement joins TRBV24-1 to TRBJ2-7, with TRBD2 matching over 13 bases. Germline assignment: CDR1 KGHDR and CDR2 SFDVKD. The CDR3 covers 16 residues. Unmatched junction bases numbered 5, after V lost 7 bases and J lost 0 bases.

The gene calls are TRBV2 and TRBJ1-1; D not resolved. Germline CDR1 and CDR2: SNHLY and FYNNEI. The CDR3 runs to 14 residues. Trimming stripped 6 bases from V and 0 bases from J, with 11 bases between. CDR3 region: CASRRAQLNTEAFF. DNA of the CDR3: TGTGCCAGCAGGAGGGCGCAGTTGAACACTGAAGCTTTCTTT.

The rearrangement links TRBV5-1 to TRBJ2-3, with 8 bases fitting TRBD1. With 4 bases clipped from V and 3 bases from J, the junction kept 7 bases outside the gene matches. Germline values: CDR1 SGHRS, CDR2 YFSETQ. The CDR3 is made up of 15 amino acids. CDR3 nucleotide sequence: TGCGCCAGCAGCCGCGACAGGGGTTCAACAGATACGCAGTATTTT. Protein product: CASSRDRGSTDTQYF.

The chain employs TRBV7-9 and TRBJ2-1; 12 bases match TRBD1. Germline CDR1 is SEHNR and CDR2 is FQNEAQ (reference sequence). The J segment lost 5 bases and the V segment lost 5 bases, leaving 7 bases of the junction unmatched. The CDR3 is 16 residues long. CDR3 loop: CASSGDRGLLNNEQFF. The CDR3 DNA follows: TGTGCCAGCAGCGGGGACAGGGGGCTACTAAACAATGAGCAGTTCTTC.

V usage is TRBV2 and J usage is TRBJ2-3; 10 positions agree with TRBD2. Germline V gives CDR1 SNHLY, CDR2 FYNNEI. V lost 6 bases to trimming and J lost 6 bases; unmatched junction nucleotides: 6. This CDR3 has 14 amino acids. The CDR3 spells CASSELTSGDTQYF. Here the CDR3 DNA reads TGTGCCAGCAGCGAACTGACTAGCGGGGATACGCAGTATTTT.

The rearrangement uses TRBV3-1 (or the pseudogene TRBV3-2) and TRBJ2-3; D perhaps matches TRBD2 (6 bases). The CDR3 loop spans 17 amino acids. Germline loops: CDR1 LGHDT, CDR2 YNNKEL (reference sequence). V was pared by 5 bases and J by 3 bases, with 21 bases between. CDR3 region: CASSRRFGGALTDTQYF. In DNA form, the CDR3 reads TGTGCCAGCAGCAGGAGGTTTGGCGGGGCCTTGACAGATACGCAGTATTTT.

This clone showed up just a few times. The CDR3 loop reads CASRQTGGFGGGKIMIEKLFF. In DNA, the CDR3 is TGCGCCAGCAGACAGACAGGGGGCTTTGGGGGAGGGAAAATTATGATAGAAAAACTGTTTTTT. The chain uses TRBV10-1 and TRBJ1-4; 10 bases match TRBD1. J was trimmed by 8 bases and V by 6 bases; bases with no gene match: 27. The CDR3 is 21 residues long. In germline, CDR1 is WNHNN, CDR2 SYGVQD (reference sequence).

V usage is TRBV11-2 and J usage is TRBJ1-3; D is uncertain. This CDR3 contains 13 residues. V was shortened by 7 bases and J by 3 bases, with 10 bases between the two germline ends. Germline V gives CDR1 SGHAT, CDR2 FQNNGV. In DNA, the CDR3 is TGTGCCAGCATCAAGGGTAGTGGAAACACCATATATTTT. Translation: CASIKGSGNTIYF.

This sequence joins TRBV27 and TRBJ1-1; 8 bases map to TRBD1. This CDR3 has 16 residues. After removal of 6 bases from V and 1 base from J, the junction contained 10 bases not matched to a gene. Germline values: CDR1 MNHEY, CDR2 SMNVEV (reference sequence). The CDR3 coding sequence is TGTGCCAGCAGGGGTAACCGAGACAGGGGGAACACTGAAGCTTTCTTT. Amino acids: CASRGNRDRGNTEAFF.

V is TRBV9 and J is TRBJ1-2; 7 nucleotides agree with TRBD1. The J segment lost 0 bases and the V segment lost 1 base, leaving 0 bases of the junction unmatched. The germline V gene has CDR1 SGDLS and CDR2 YYNGEE. This CDR3 is built from 14 residues. Written as DNA, the CDR3 is TGTGCCAGCAGCGTACAGGGGGCTAACTATGGCTACACCTTC. Translation gives CASSVQGANYGYTF.

The chain is built from TRBV6-6 and TRBJ1-5; TRBD1 might be the D (6 bases). This CDR3 has 17 amino acids. V lost 5 bases and J lost 2, with 19 bases in between. CDR1 and CDR2 (germline): MNHNY, SVGAGI (reference sequence). The CDR3 is CASSPERGGAGNQPQHF. DNA of the CDR3: TGTGCCAGCAGTCCCGAGAGGGGGGGGGCTGGCAATCAGCCCCAGCATTTT.

The CDR3 sequence is CASSPTGGGNEQYF. CDR3 DNA: TGTGCCAGTAGTCCGACAGGGGGTGGCAACGAGCAGTACTTC. The chain combines TRBV19 with TRBJ2-7; TRBD1 matches at 9 bases. The CDR3 contains 14 residues. Per germline, CDR1 LNHDA and CDR2 SQIVND (reference sequence). J gave up 5 bases and V 5 bases, and 7 bases lay outside the gene matches.

This clone showed up just a few times. The chain combines TRBV5-1 with TRBJ2-7, with 12 bases fitting TRBD1. The CDR3 is 15 residues long. The V gene end was trimmed by 9 bases and the J gene end by 1 base; junction bases not matched to a gene: 8. The germline CDR1 and CDR2 sequences are SGHRS and YFSETQ. The CDR3 nucleotides read TGCGCCACCGGGACAGGGGGCAGCCAGTCCTACGAGCAGTACTTC. Encoded protein: CATGTGGSQSYEQYF.

This chain uses TRBV5-6 with TRBJ2-1; 13 bases fit TRBD2. The CDR3 sequence is 18 residues long. V lost 0 bases to trimming and J lost 3 bases; unmatched junction nucleotides: 6. The germline V gene has CDR1 SGHDT and CDR2 YYEEEE. This CDR3 reads CASSLGTSGGLNYNEQFF. Here the CDR3 DNA reads TGTGCCAGCAGCTTGGGGACTAGCGGGGGCCTTAACTACAATGAGCAGTTCTTC. The whole variable domain, filled in from reference TRBV5-6 and TRBJ2-1, reads DAGVTQSPTHLIKTRGQQVTLRCSPKSGHDTVSWYQQALGQGPQFIFQYYEEEERQRGNFPDRFSGHQFPNYSSELNVNALLLGDSALYLCASSLGTSGGLNYNEQFFGPGTRLTVL.

The genes are TRBV20-1 and TRBJ1-2; D is ambiguous. In germline, CDR1 is DFQATT, CDR2 SNEGSKA (reference sequence). The CDR3 is 12 amino acids. V shed 3 bases and J shed 0 bases, with 5 bases lying between them. The CDR3, as DNA: TGCAGTGCTAGTTCAACTAACTATGGCTACACCTTC. Translating it yields CSASSTNYGYTF.

This chain links TRBV6-5 with TRBJ2-3; D unresolved. From germline, CDR1 is MNHEY and CDR2 SVGAGI. V lost 6 bases, J lost 11 bases, and 18 bases lay in between. The length of the CDR3 is 13 residues. CDR3 sequence reads: CASSVTTAVKQYF. In DNA, the CDR3 is TGTGCCAGCAGCGTTACGACGGCAGTCAAGCAGTATTTT.

CDR3 amino acids: CASSPRLAGQYNEQFF. CDR3 nucleotides: TGCGCCAGCAGCCCCCGACTAGCGGGGCAATACAATGAGCAGTTCTTC. The gene calls are TRBV5-1 and TRBJ2-1, with TRBD2 matching over 11 bases. V trimming: 4 bases; J trimming: 4 bases; junction bases outside the gene matches: 7. CDR3 length: 16 residues. Germline V CDR1 and CDR2: SGHRS, YFSETQ.

Within the sample, this clone is medium-sized. The gene calls are TRBV4-1 and TRBJ1-2; D ambiguous. Trimming shortened V by 5 bases and J by 2 bases, and 9 bases separated the two germline ends. The germline V gene has CDR1 MGHRA and CDR2 YSYEKL. The CDR3 spans 13 residues. The CDR3 DNA sequence: TGCGCCAGCAGCGGGTCTGGGAACTATGGCTACACCTTC. Its protein product is CASSGSGNYGYTF.

This clone was counted only a few times. This chain uses TRBV28 with TRBJ2-1, with 8 bases lining up with TRBD1. The trim removed 7 bases at V and 4 bases at J, leaving 18 bases unmatched. CDR1 is MDHEN, CDR2 SYDVKM, per germline. This CDR3 has 18 amino acids. CDR3 region: CASIGQTGEFWLYNEQFF. CDR3 DNA: TGTGCCAGCATCGGTCAGACAGGGGAATTTTGGCTTTACAATGAGCAGTTCTTC.